This TCR beta chain originates from a study of prognosis after radiotherapy for stage I lung cancer. Study results and limitations: Tumor-specific status of the expanded TCR clones was not determined in the analysis. Patients who had metastases reportedly showed TRBV and TRBJ gene usage that varied from that of patients who did not.

Blood draws of 5.5 to 6 milliliters of peripheral blood occurred at each of two time points. CDR1 is SGHTA, CDR2 FQGNSA, per germline. The CDR3 is 15 residues long. Losses at the gene ends were 1 base for V and 4 bases for J; bases not matched to a gene: 0. This clonotype showed up many times. Its antigen is unidentified. With two-round multiplex PCR, TCR beta CDR3 sequences were amplified from genomic DNA. First-round PCR amplification was performed with primers specific to each TRBV and TRBJ gene. Universal primers were used in the second round of PCR. In TCRdb, the multiplex PCR reads were re-called with MiXCR into one record per CDR3 protein. The table shows approximately 51,000 distinct CDR3 sequences, with approximately 30% occurring only once.

This specimen was PBMCs, taken before or after stereotactic body radiation therapy (not recorded which). This clonotype was sampled from a donor aged 50 or older with non-small cell lung cancer. The chain employs TRBV7-2 and TRBJ2-3, with TRBD2 matching over 12 bases. This CDR3 is CASSLGLAGADTQYF. CDR3 coding DNA: TGTGCCAGCAGCTTAGGACTAGCGGGGGCAGATACGCAGTATTTT.